A single sample is the source of the 9 T cell receptor beta chains below, sequenced in a study of tumor and adjacent non-tumor tissue in lung cancer. This sample's RNA came from whole unsorted tissue. Three rounds of nested PCR, following a modified ARM-PCR protocol, produced the TCRbeta library. TCRdb independently ran MiXCR on the multiplex PCR reads; one entry per CDR3 protein. The sample comprises 90,000 or so distinct CDR3 sequences, 61% of which are singletons, and more than 14% rests with the top ten. The sample comprised lung tumor tissue. Receptors originate from a man between 70 and 80 years old with non-small cell lung cancer.

On this clonotype: At one end, the junction sequence differs from germline, possibly due to a read error. The rearrangement uses TRBV11-2 and TRBJ2-2; 7 nucleotides agree with TRBD1. The CDR3 contains 16 residues. Germline CDR1 reads SGHAT; CDR2 reads FQNNGV. CDR3 bases: TGTGCCGGCAGCCTACAGGGGACGTTGTTCACCGGGGTGCTGTTTTTT. Its protein product is CAGSLQGTLFTGVLFF.

CDR3 loop: CASSLCRGQETQYF. CDR3 bases: TGTGCCAGCAGCTTATGTCGAGGGCAAGAGACCCAGTACTTC. This chain uses TRBV11-2 with TRBJ2-5; D perhaps matches TRBD2 (5 bases). CDR1 is SGHAT and CDR2 is FQNNGV in the germline V gene. Trimming shortened V by 2 bases and J by 2 bases, and 9 bases separated the two germline ends. The CDR3 runs 14 residues. The whole variable domain, remainder taken from reference TRBV11-2 and TRBJ2-5, is EAGVAQSPRYKIIEKRQSVAFWCNPISGHATLYWYQQILGQGPKLLIQFQNNGVVDDSQLPKDRFSAERLKGVDSTLKIQPAKLEDSAVYLCASSLCRGQETQYFGPGTRLLVL.

Within the sample, this clonotype is medium-sized. The chain joins TRBV11-2 to TRBJ2-3; D is undetermined. The germline V gene has CDR1 SGHAT and CDR2 FQNNGV. The CDR3 is made up of 17 amino acids. Trimming pared 5 bases from V and 2 bases from J, leaving 20 bases between. The CDR3 coding sequence is TGTGCCAGCAGCCCCAAACGTGCAGGAATTCTCACAGATACGCAGTATTTT. Its translation is CASSPKRAGILTDTQYF.

To note about this clonotype: This sequence may be a read error, since a much larger clone differs from it by one base. The J gene is TRBJ2-2, the V gene TRBV5-6; D perhaps matches TRBD1 (5 bases). This CDR3 region has 16 residues. Germline assignment: CDR1 SGHDT and CDR2 YYEEEE. Trimming stripped 0 bases from V and 3 bases from J, with 12 bases between. The DNA for the CDR3 is TGTGCCAGCAGCTTGGTGACATGGGGCTACACCGGGGAGCTGTTTTTT. Its protein is CASSLVTWGYTGELFF. The variable domain in full, completed from reference TRBV5-6 and TRBJ2-2, reads DAGVTQSPTHLIKTRGQQVTLRCSPKSGHDTVSWYQQALGQGPQFIFQYYEEEERQRGNFPDRFSGHQFPNYSSELNVNALLLGDSALYLCASSLVTWGYTGELFFGEGSRLTVL.

As regards this clonotype: The junction shows a germline mismatch at one end, possibly a read error. V usage is TRBV11-2 and J usage is TRBJ2-5; 8 positions match TRBD1. CDR1 SGHAT and CDR2 FQNNGV come from the germline V gene. The CDR3 consists of 17 residues. The DNA for the CDR3 is TGTGTCAGCAGCTCGCGTGGACAGGGAAAACGGCAAGAGACCCAGTACTTC. This gives the protein CVSSSRGQGKRQETQYF.

As regards this clonotype: It may be a read error: a sequence one base away is much more abundant. The V gene is TRBV28, the J gene TRBJ2-1; the D gene is possibly TRBD2 (6 bases). The CDR3 spans 15 residues. Germline CDR1 MDHEN, CDR2 SYDVKM. In DNA, the CDR3 is TGTGCCAGCAGTTTATACGGGGGAACCTACAATGGGCAGTTCTTC. The encoded protein is CASSLYGGTYNGQFF.

Worth noting for this clonotype: A much larger clone is a single base away; this may be a read error. This rearrangement joins TRBV6-6 to TRBJ2-1, with D possibly matching TRBD1 (6 bases). The CDR3 sequence is 16 residues long. Germline CDR1 MNHNY, CDR2 SVGAGI (reference sequence). The CDR3 DNA reads TGTGCCAGCTGTTACTCGTGGGGGCGCTCCTACAATGAGCAGTTCTTC. It translates to CASCYSWGRSYNEQFF.

The CDR3 here is CAGLKSRTDTQYF. The DNA of the CDR3 is TGCGCCGGTCTGAAGTCGCGCACAGATACGCAGTATTTT. This chain links TRBV10-2 with TRBJ2-3; D is ambiguous. Germline CDR1 is WSHSY and CDR2 is SAAADI. The CDR3 runs 13 residues. V dropped 11 bases and J dropped 1 base, with 13 bases sitting between them.

The chain joins TRBV6-4 to TRBJ1-1; maybe TRBD1 (5 bases). CDR1 and CDR2 from the germline V gene are MRHNA and SNTAGT. The CDR3 is 13 amino acids. The V end lost 5 bases, the J end lost 1 base, and 8 bases lay between the germline ends. CDR3 coding DNA: TGTGCCAGCAGTATAGACAGGAACACTGAAGCTTTCTTT. It codes for CASSIDRNTEAFF.